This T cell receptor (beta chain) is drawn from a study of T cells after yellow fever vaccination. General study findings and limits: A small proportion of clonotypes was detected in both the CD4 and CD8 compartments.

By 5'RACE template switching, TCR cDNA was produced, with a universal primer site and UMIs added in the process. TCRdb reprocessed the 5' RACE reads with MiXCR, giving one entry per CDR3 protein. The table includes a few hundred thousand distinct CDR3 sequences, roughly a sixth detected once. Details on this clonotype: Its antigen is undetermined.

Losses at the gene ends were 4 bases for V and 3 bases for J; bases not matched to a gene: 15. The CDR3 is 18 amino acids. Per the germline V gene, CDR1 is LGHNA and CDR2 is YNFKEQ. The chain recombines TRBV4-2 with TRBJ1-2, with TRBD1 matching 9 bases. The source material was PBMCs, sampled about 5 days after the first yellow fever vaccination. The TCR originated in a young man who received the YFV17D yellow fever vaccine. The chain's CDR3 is CASSLVGGDREGYYGYTF. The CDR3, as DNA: TGTGCCAGCAGCCTCGTCGGAGGGGACAGGGAGGGCTACTATGGCTACACCTTC.